The 10 T cell receptor beta chains listed next were all sequenced from one sample in a study of CD8+CD57+ T cells in acquired aplastic anemia. For sequencing, patients were chosen who had shown expansion of CD8+CD57+ cells by flow cytometry. CDR3 and TCR beta VDJ profiling relied on genomic DNA as the template. TCRdb recomputed calls from the reads with MiXCR, one row per CDR3 protein. The table has more than 150,000 distinct CDR3 sequences, approximately 48% seen once. The sequencing input was sorted CD4+, CD8+, or CD8+CD57+ T cells (not recorded which) from PBMCs. These receptors were taken from a human donor with aplastic anemia.

This clonotype has at least ten counts. The genes are TRBV2 and TRBJ1-6; 7 bases line up with TRBD1. CDR1 and CDR2 from the germline V gene are SNHLY and FYNNEI. The V and J ends lost 6 bases and 6 bases, in that order; junction bases with no gene match: 5. This CDR3 contains 14 residues. CDR3 coding DNA: TGTGCCAGCAGAAAGACAGGGACTAATTCACCCCTCCACTTT. It specifies CASRKTGTNSPLHF.

CDR3 amino acids: CASSVGQFSYEQYF. The DNA of the CDR3 is TGTGCCAGCAGCGTAGGTCAGTTCTCCTACGAGCAGTACTTC. The V gene is TRBV9, the J gene TRBJ2-7; no clear D gene. Germline V gives CDR1 SGDLS, CDR2 YYNGEE. The CDR3 extends over 14 amino acids. V lost 0 bases and J 0 bases, leaving 7 bases between the germline ends.

This clonotype was counted many times. The chain links TRBV12-3 or TRBV12-4 to TRBJ2-7, with D possibly TRBD1 on 5 matching bases. The CDR3 is 15 residues long. The germline V and J ends were trimmed by 4 bases and 1 base, with 14 bases remaining between them. The CDR3 DNA reads as TGTGCCAGCAGTTACGACGGCAGGGCTTCCTACGAGCAGTACTTC. Protein product: CASSYDGRASYEQYF.

V and J are TRBV19 and TRBJ2-5, with 7 nucleotides matching TRBD2. The CDR3 spans 15 residues. The germline V gene has CDR1 LNHDA and CDR2 SQIVND (reference sequence). Unmatched junction bases numbered 6, after V lost 3 bases and J lost 2 bases. The CDR3 coding sequence is TGTGCCAGTAGTATGGCGGGAGTAGGGCAAGAGACCCAGTACTTC. Residues: CASSMAGVGQETQYF. Supplemented by reference TRBV19 and TRBJ2-5, the full variable domain reads DGGITQSPKYLFRKEGQNVTLSCEQNLNHDAMYWYRQDPGQGLRLIYYSQIVNDFQKGDIAEGYSVSREKKESFPLTVTSAQKNPTAFYLCASSMAGVGQETQYFGPGTRLLVL.

There are many counts of this clonotype. Here the CDR3 DNA reads TGCAGTGCTAGAGATGAGGTGAGGGATAGCAATCAGCCCCAGCATTTT. This encodes CSARDEVRDSNQPQHF. The chain uses TRBV20-1 and TRBJ1-5; D not certain. The CDR3 totals 16 residues. The V gene's germline CDR1 is DFQATT and CDR2 SNEGSKA (reference sequence). Trimming removed 0 bases from V and 0 bases from J, with 12 bases in between.

Only a few counts were recorded for this clonotype. The genes are TRBV2 and TRBJ1-1, with a possible D match to TRBD1 (6 bases). The CDR3 runs to 12 residues. V was pared by 3 bases and J by 6 bases, with 8 bases between. Germline V CDR1 and CDR2: SNHLY, FYNNEI. This CDR3 reads CASSDRGPEAFF. The CDR3 coding sequence is TGTGCCAGCAGTGACAGGGGACCTGAAGCTTTCTTT.

This clonotype was seen ten or more times. V and J are TRBV7-9 and TRBJ1-2, with 8 bases aligning to TRBD1. Trimming removed 3 bases from V and 7 bases from J; junction bases left unmatched: 13. The CDR3 has 16 residues. In germline, CDR1 is SEHNR, CDR2 FQNEAQ (reference sequence). The CDR3 DNA reads as TGTGCCAGCAGCTTGGGCAGTACAGGGGGTGGCAGTGGCTACACCTTC. Translated, it gives CASSLGSTGGGSGYTF.

The CDR3 reads CASRGQGDSPLHF. The CDR3 DNA is TGCGCCAGCAGAGGGCAGGGGGATTCACCCCTCCACTTT. The chain couples TRBV5-1 to TRBJ1-6; TRBD1 agrees at 7 bases. The germline gives CDR1 SGHRS, CDR2 YFSETQ. The CDR3 is 13 residues long. With 5 bases clipped from V and 8 bases from J, the junction kept 4 bases outside the gene matches.

On this clonotype itself: With a much larger clone just one base away, this may be a read error. Here the CDR3 omits its conserved ending phenylalanine or tryptophan, so a read error is the likely source. V gene TRBV9 combines with J gene TRBJ2-3; tentative D call: TRBD2 (7 bases). Trimming removed 4 bases at V and 10 bases at J, with 22 bases between. The CDR3 is made up of 15 amino acids. CDR1 and CDR2 (germline): SGDLS, YYNGEE. The CDR3 sequence is CASSYRGAGSNAQYL. DNA of the CDR3: TGTGCCAGCAGCTATCGGGGGGCGGGCTCGAATGCGCAGTATCTT.

There are a few counts of this clonotype. The chain is built from TRBV12-3 or TRBV12-4 and TRBJ2-1; D call uncertain. The CDR3 is 15 amino acids. The V end lost 3 bases, the J end lost 3 bases, and 12 bases lay between the germline ends. The CDR3 reads CASSFRAEIYNEQFF. CDR3 coding DNA: TGTGCCAGCAGTTTTCGGGCGGAAATCTACAATGAGCAGTTCTTC.